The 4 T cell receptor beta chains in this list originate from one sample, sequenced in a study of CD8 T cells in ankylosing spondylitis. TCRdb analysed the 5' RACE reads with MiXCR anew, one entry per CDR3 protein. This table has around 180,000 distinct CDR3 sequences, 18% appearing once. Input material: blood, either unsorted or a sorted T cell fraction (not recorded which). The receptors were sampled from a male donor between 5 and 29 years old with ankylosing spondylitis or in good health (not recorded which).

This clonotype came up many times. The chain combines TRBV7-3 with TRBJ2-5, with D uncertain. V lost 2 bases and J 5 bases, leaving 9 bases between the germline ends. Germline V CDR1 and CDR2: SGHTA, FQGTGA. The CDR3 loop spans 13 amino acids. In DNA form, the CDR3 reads TGTGCCAGCAGCTTAGGTAGTCGTGAGACCCAGTACTTC. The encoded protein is CASSLGSRETQYF.

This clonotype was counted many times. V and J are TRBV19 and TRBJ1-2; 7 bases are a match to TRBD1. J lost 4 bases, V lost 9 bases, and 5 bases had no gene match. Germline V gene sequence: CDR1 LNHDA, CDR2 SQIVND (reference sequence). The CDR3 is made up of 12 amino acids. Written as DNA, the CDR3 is TGTGCCAGCGGACAGGTCCTCTATGGCTACACCTTC. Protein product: CASGQVLYGYTF.

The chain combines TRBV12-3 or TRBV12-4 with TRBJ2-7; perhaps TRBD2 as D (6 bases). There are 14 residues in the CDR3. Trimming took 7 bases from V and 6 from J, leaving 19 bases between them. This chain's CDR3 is CASTRRAGRREQYF. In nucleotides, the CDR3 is TGTGCCAGCACCCGGAGGGCAGGCCGACGCGAGCAGTACTTC.

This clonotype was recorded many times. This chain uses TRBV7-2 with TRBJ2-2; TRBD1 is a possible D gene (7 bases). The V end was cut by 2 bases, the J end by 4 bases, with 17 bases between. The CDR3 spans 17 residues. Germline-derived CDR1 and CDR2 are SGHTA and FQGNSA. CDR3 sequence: CASSLIGRGAPTGELFF. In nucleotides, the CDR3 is TGTGCCAGCAGCTTAATTGGCAGGGGGGCACCCACCGGGGAGCTGTTTTTT. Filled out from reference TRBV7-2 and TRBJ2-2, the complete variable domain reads GAGVSQSPSNKVTEKGKDVELRCDPISGHTALYWYRQSLGQGLEFLIYFQGNSAPDKSGLPSDRFSAERTGGSVSTLTIQRTQQEDSAVYLCASSLIGRGAPTGELFFGEGSRLTVL.